A selection of T cell receptor beta chains follows, all from one sample in a study of regulatory T cells in long-lasting Graves disease. TCRdb re-analysed the multiplex PCR reads in MiXCR, keeping a single row per CDR3 protein. In the table there are some 450,000 distinct CDR3 sequences, 20% to 30% of which are singletons. The material was peripheral blood mononuclear cells (PBMCs), obtained when the disease was refractory, from a patient treated with antithyroid drugs. The receptors shown here come from a female donor with Graves disease. Each CDR3 is given with its conserved first and last residue. The D gene is left open where the match is weak. Clone sizes are given selectively: once, few, many, or a class where the clone is expanded.

d_call: TRBD2; j_call: TRBJ2-7; v_call: TRBV28; clone_size: many; cdr3_nt: TGTGCCAGCAGTTTGGGAGCGGGAGGGCCTGACCTGAGCTCCTACGAGCAGTACTTC; cdr3_aa: CASSLGAGGPDLSSYEQYF
d_call: .; j_call: TRBJ2-7; v_call: TRBV27; clone_size: many; cdr3_nt: TGTGCCAGCAGTTTAAGTCTAGTTGGTATCGACGAGCAGTACTTC; cdr3_aa: CASSLSLVGIDEQYF
d_call: .; j_call: TRBJ1-1; v_call: TRBV20-1; clone_size: few; cdr3_nt: TGCAGTGCTTCACCTCGGTGGGGGTTCACTGAAGCTTTCTTT; cdr3_aa: CSASPRWGFTEAFF
d_call: .; j_call: TRBJ1-3; v_call: TRBV2; clone_size: .; cdr3_nt: TGTGCCAGCATCGCCGATTGGGCTTCTGGAAACACCATATATTTT; cdr3_aa: CASIADWASGNTIYF
d_call: TRBD2; j_call: TRBJ2-7; v_call: TRBV19; clone_size: few; cdr3_nt: TGTGCCAGTAGTATACTGGCGGGAGGTTTAGCCGAGCAGTACTTC; cdr3_aa: CASSILAGGLAEQYF
d_call: .; j_call: TRBJ2-4; v_call: TRBV12-3/TRBV12-4; clone_size: .; cdr3_nt: TGTGCCAGCAGTACGGGGGCTCCGGGAATAACCATTCAGTACTTC; cdr3_aa: CASSTGAPGITIQYF
d_call: TRBD2; j_call: TRBJ2-2; v_call: TRBV9; clone_size: .; cdr3_nt: TGTGCCAGCAGCGTAGCGGCGGGAGGGACCGGGGAGCTGTTTTTT; cdr3_aa: CASSVAAGGTGELFF
d_call: TRBD1; j_call: TRBJ2-5; v_call: TRBV29-1; clone_size: many; cdr3_nt: TGCAGCGTTGAAGGGGGACAGGGGGGGACCCAGTACTTC; cdr3_aa: CSVEGGQGGTQYF
d_call: TRBD1; j_call: TRBJ2-2; v_call: TRBV2; clone_size: many; cdr3_nt: TGTGCCAGTTGCTCTACAGGGGGCGCGGTGTTGTGCACCGGGGAGCTGTTTTTT; cdr3_aa: CASCSTGGAVLCTGELFF
d_call: .; j_call: TRBJ2-7; v_call: TRBV24-1; clone_size: few; cdr3_nt: TGTGCCACCAGTGATTCTAGAAAGGGCTACGAGCAGTACTTC; cdr3_aa: CATSDSRKGYEQYF
d_call: TRBD2; j_call: TRBJ2-5; v_call: TRBV7-3; clone_size: many; cdr3_nt: TGTGCCAGCAGCTATGCGGGAGGCCAAGAGACCCAGTACTTC; cdr3_aa: CASSYAGGQETQYF
d_call: TRBD1; j_call: TRBJ2-5; v_call: TRBV3-1; clone_size: .; cdr3_nt: TGTGCCAGCAGGAAGAGGACAGGGGAAGAGACCCAGTACTTC; cdr3_aa: CASRKRTGEETQYF
d_call: .; j_call: TRBJ2-7; v_call: TRBV2; clone_size: many; cdr3_nt: TGTGCCAGCAGGCCCGGGACCTCGCTAGGAGAGCAGTACTTC; cdr3_aa: CASRPGTSLGEQYF
d_call: TRBD2; j_call: TRBJ2-7; v_call: TRBV6-5; clone_size: many; cdr3_nt: TGTGCCAGCAGTTTGACTAGCGGGGTTATCTACGAGCAGTACTTC; cdr3_aa: CASSLTSGVIYEQYF
d_call: TRBD2; j_call: TRBJ2-2; v_call: TRBV19; clone_size: .; cdr3_nt: TGTGCCAGTAGAGTTGCGGGAGTCGGCACCGGGGAGCTGTTTTTT; cdr3_aa: CASRVAGVGTGELFF
d_call: .; j_call: TRBJ1-1; v_call: TRBV6-2/TRBV6-3; clone_size: few; cdr3_nt: TGTGCCAGCAGTTACTCGAGAAGGGGAAGTTTCACTGAAGCTTTCTTT; cdr3_aa: CASSYSRRGSFTEAFF
d_call: TRBD1; j_call: TRBJ1-2; v_call: TRBV6-1; clone_size: many; cdr3_nt: TGTGCCAGCACTCGAGACAGGGAATATTATGGCTACACCTTC; cdr3_aa: CASTRDREYYGYTF
d_call: .; j_call: TRBJ2-7; v_call: TRBV12-3/TRBV12-4; clone_size: few; cdr3_nt: TGTGCCACCCGACGGGGTAAATCCTACGAGCAGTACTTC; cdr3_aa: CATRRGKSYEQYF
d_call: TRBD1; j_call: TRBJ1-2; v_call: TRBV6-1; clone_size: few; cdr3_nt: TGTGCCAGCAGACTCGACAGGGGCTATGGCTACACCTTC; cdr3_aa: CASRLDRGYGYTF
d_call: .; j_call: TRBJ2-2; v_call: TRBV27; clone_size: few; cdr3_nt: TGTGCCAGCAGGCGACAGGCGAACACCGGGGAGCTGTTTTTT; cdr3_aa: CASRRQANTGELFF
d_call: .; j_call: TRBJ2-7; v_call: TRBV6-1; clone_size: many; cdr3_nt: TGTGCCAGCAGTAAGACCACTCGGGTACGCCAGTACTTC; cdr3_aa: CASSKTTRVRQYF
d_call: .; j_call: TRBJ1-1; v_call: TRBV19; clone_size: .; cdr3_nt: TGTGCCAGTACGCTAGGGGATCTGAACACTGAAGCTTTCTTT; cdr3_aa: CASTLGDLNTEAFF
d_call: TRBD1; j_call: TRBJ1-4; v_call: TRBV2; clone_size: .; cdr3_nt: TGTGCCAGCGAAACGGTAGAGGGACAGGGGACGACTAATGAAAAACTGTTTTTT; cdr3_aa: CASETVEGQGTTNEKLFF
d_call: .; j_call: TRBJ2-7; v_call: TRBV7-9; clone_size: .; cdr3_nt: TGTGCCAGCAGCTTAGCAAAGACGGAGCAGTACTTC; cdr3_aa: CASSLAKTEQYF
d_call: TRBD1; j_call: TRBJ2-7; v_call: TRBV19; clone_size: .; cdr3_nt: TGTGCCAGGATAAGGACAGGTACCTACGAGCAGTACTTC; cdr3_aa: CARIRTGTYEQYF
d_call: .; j_call: TRBJ2-7; v_call: TRBV28; clone_size: .; cdr3_nt: TGTGCCAGCAGTTCCTCCGGGACGTACCCCTACGAGCAGTACTTC; cdr3_aa: CASSSSGTYPYEQYF
d_call: TRBD1; j_call: TRBJ2-5; v_call: TRBV2; clone_size: many; cdr3_nt: TGTGCCAGCAAGACCGGGACAGGGGGCGCGGAGACCCAGTACTTC; cdr3_aa: CASKTGTGGAETQYF
d_call: .; j_call: TRBJ2-5; v_call: TRBV20-1; clone_size: .; cdr3_nt: TGCAGTGCCAAAGATGACGGCCAAGAGACCCAGTACTTC; cdr3_aa: CSAKDDGQETQYF
d_call: .; j_call: TRBJ2-7; v_call: TRBV10-3; clone_size: few; cdr3_nt: TGTGCCGGCGAGGGGTACGAGCAGTACTTC; cdr3_aa: CAGEGYEQYF
d_call: .; j_call: TRBJ2-3; v_call: TRBV20-1; clone_size: .; cdr3_nt: TGCAGTGCTAGGCTCACAGATACGCAGTATTTT; cdr3_aa: CSARLTDTQYF
d_call: TRBD1; j_call: TRBJ2-7; v_call: TRBV7-2; clone_size: many; cdr3_nt: TGTGCCAGCAGCCTATTCGGACAGGGGGGTACCTACGAGCAGTACTTC; cdr3_aa: CASSLFGQGGTYEQYF
d_call: .; j_call: TRBJ2-7; v_call: TRBV11-2; clone_size: .; cdr3_nt: TGTGCCAGCAGCTTAGGACACTCGTCAGGGGCCTACGAGCAGTACTTC; cdr3_aa: CASSLGHSSGAYEQYF
d_call: TRBD1; j_call: TRBJ1-6; v_call: TRBV3-1; clone_size: few; cdr3_nt: TGTGCCAGCAGCCAGGAACCAGGGGGCATGACTTCACCCCTCCACTTT; cdr3_aa: CASSQEPGGMTSPLHF
d_call: .; j_call: TRBJ2-2; v_call: TRBV6-1; clone_size: few; cdr3_nt: TGTGCCAGCAGCCCCTTGGGACACAAGAACACCGGGGAGCTGTTTTTT; cdr3_aa: CASSPLGHKNTGELFF
d_call: .; j_call: TRBJ2-5; v_call: TRBV11-2; clone_size: many; cdr3_nt: TGTGCCAGCAGCAGTCGGAGGTCGACTATGGGAGAGACCCAGTACTTC; cdr3_aa: CASSSRRSTMGETQYF
d_call: TRBD2; j_call: TRBJ2-3; v_call: TRBV6-1; clone_size: few; cdr3_nt: TGTGCCAGCACTAACAGCGGGAGTCCTAGGACGCAGTATTTT; cdr3_aa: CASTNSGSPRTQYF
d_call: .; j_call: TRBJ2-1; v_call: TRBV11-1; clone_size: .; cdr3_nt: TGTGCCAGCAGCTTAGCGCTTCTAGCGAATGAGCAGTTCTTC; cdr3_aa: CASSLALLANEQFF
d_call: .; j_call: TRBJ1-5; v_call: TRBV20-1; clone_size: few; cdr3_nt: TGCAGTGCTAGTACAGGAACAAATCAGCCCCAGCATTTT; cdr3_aa: CSASTGTNQPQHF
d_call: .; j_call: TRBJ2-1; v_call: TRBV12-3/TRBV12-4; clone_size: .; cdr3_nt: TGTGCCAGCAGCAAAGGGCCGACGGAAGACAATGAGCAGTTCTTC; cdr3_aa: CASSKGPTEDNEQFF
d_call: .; j_call: TRBJ2-5; v_call: TRBV5-4; clone_size: few; cdr3_nt: TGTGCCAGCAGCTTGATGAACCAAGAGACCCAGTACTTC; cdr3_aa: CASSLMNQETQYF
d_call: .; j_call: TRBJ2-5; v_call: TRBV12-3/TRBV12-4; clone_size: .; cdr3_nt: TGTGCCAGCAGTTTAACGCTCATGTATGCGACCCAGTACTTC; cdr3_aa: CASSLTLMYATQYF
d_call: .; j_call: TRBJ1-2; v_call: TRBV6-1; clone_size: many; cdr3_nt: TGTGCCAGCGGGGCGGGACACGAGATCCCAGACACCTTC; cdr3_aa: CASGAGHEIPDTF
d_call: .; j_call: TRBJ2-2; v_call: TRBV20-1; clone_size: .; cdr3_nt: TGCAGTGCTACTAGGGTGGGCACCGGGGAGCTGTTTTTT; cdr3_aa: CSATRVGTGELFF
d_call: TRBD1; j_call: TRBJ1-2; v_call: TRBV20-1; clone_size: .; cdr3_nt: TGCAGTGCTAGAGGAGACAGGGGGCCTGCCGGCGGCTACACCTTC; cdr3_aa: CSARGDRGPAGGYTF
d_call: .; j_call: TRBJ1-4; v_call: TRBV20-1; clone_size: .; cdr3_nt: TGCAGTGCTAGGATTATAAGTGCCACTAATGAAAAACTGTTTTTT; cdr3_aa: CSARIISATNEKLFF
d_call: .; j_call: TRBJ2-3; v_call: TRBV20-1; clone_size: .; cdr3_nt: TGCAGTGCTAGACCATCCGGGGGCACAGATACGCAGTATTTT; cdr3_aa: CSARPSGGTDTQYF
d_call: .; j_call: TRBJ2-7; v_call: TRBV7-9; clone_size: many; cdr3_nt: TGTGCCAGCAGCTTACGGCGAGTGGATGAGCAGTACTTC; cdr3_aa: CASSLRRVDEQYF
d_call: TRBD1; j_call: TRBJ1-5; v_call: TRBV20-1; clone_size: .; cdr3_nt: TGCAGTGCGATAAACTCTGGACAGGGGGCTTGGAATCAGCCCCAGCATTTT; cdr3_aa: CSAINSGQGAWNQPQHF
d_call: .; j_call: TRBJ1-2; v_call: TRBV15; clone_size: many; cdr3_nt: TGTGCCACCAGCAGAGGTGAGGGTCGGAACTATGGCTACACCTTC; cdr3_aa: CATSRGEGRNYGYTF
d_call: .; j_call: TRBJ2-2; v_call: TRBV15; clone_size: many; cdr3_nt: TGTGCCACCAGCAGAACCGGGACACTCTCCGGGGAGCTGTTTTTT; cdr3_aa: CATSRTGTLSGELFF
d_call: .; j_call: TRBJ2-2; v_call: TRBV6-1; clone_size: .; cdr3_nt: TGTGCCAGCCAGTCGGCCCGGGAGCCCGGGGAGCTGTTTTTT; cdr3_aa: CASQSAREPGELFF
d_call: .; j_call: TRBJ1-3; v_call: TRBV11-1; clone_size: .; cdr3_nt: TGTGCCAGCAGCTTAGAGCGACGGATCTCTGGAAACACCATATATTTT; cdr3_aa: CASSLERRISGNTIYF
d_call: .; j_call: TRBJ2-7; v_call: TRBV5-1; clone_size: .; cdr3_nt: TGCGCCAGCAGCTTGGCCCCTCGGACAGCGGATTCCTACGAGCAGTACTTC; cdr3_aa: CASSLAPRTADSYEQYF
d_call: TRBD2; j_call: TRBJ2-7; v_call: TRBV13; clone_size: .; cdr3_nt: TGTGCCAGCAGCTTAGGGGCGGCGGGAGAACGATACGAGCAGTACTTC; cdr3_aa: CASSLGAAGERYEQYF
d_call: .; j_call: TRBJ2-7; v_call: TRBV28; clone_size: many; cdr3_nt: TGTGCCAGCAGTTTAAACAGGGTAGCGGACTCCTACGAGCAGTACTTC; cdr3_aa: CASSLNRVADSYEQYF
d_call: TRBD2; j_call: TRBJ2-5; v_call: TRBV10-3; clone_size: few; cdr3_nt: TGTGCCATCAGTGATAGTGGGGGGGAAGAGACCCAGTACTTC; cdr3_aa: CAISDSGGEETQYF
d_call: TRBD2; j_call: TRBJ2-2; v_call: TRBV20-1; clone_size: few; cdr3_nt: TGCAGTGCTAGAGCGACCCAGCGGGAGGTCACCGGGGAGCTGTTTTTT; cdr3_aa: CSARATQREVTGELFF